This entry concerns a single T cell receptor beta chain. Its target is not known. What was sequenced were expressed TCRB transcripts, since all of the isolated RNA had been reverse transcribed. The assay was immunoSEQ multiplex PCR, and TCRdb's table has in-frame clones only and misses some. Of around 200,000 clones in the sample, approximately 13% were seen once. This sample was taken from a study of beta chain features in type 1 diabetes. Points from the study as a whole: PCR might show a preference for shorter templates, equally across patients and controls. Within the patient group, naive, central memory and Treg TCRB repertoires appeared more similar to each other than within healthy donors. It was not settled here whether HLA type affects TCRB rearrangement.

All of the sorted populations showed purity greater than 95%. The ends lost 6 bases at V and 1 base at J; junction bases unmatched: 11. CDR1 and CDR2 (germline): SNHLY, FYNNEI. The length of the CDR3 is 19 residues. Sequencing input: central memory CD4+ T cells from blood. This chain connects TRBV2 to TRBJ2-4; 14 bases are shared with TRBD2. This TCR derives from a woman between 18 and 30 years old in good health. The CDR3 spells CASRDRLAGGPWAKNIQYF. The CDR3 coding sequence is TGTGCCAGCAGGGATAGACTAGCGGGAGGGCCCTGGGCCAAAAACATTCAGTACTTC.